Given below is one TCR beta chain in context. Its cognate antigen is unknown. The data belong to a study of response to subunit inactivated influenza vaccine. This CDR3 is built from 16 residues. CDR1 is SGHTA, CDR2 FQGNSA, per germline. V lost 1 base, J lost 7 bases, and 6 bases stayed unmatched. The study, taken as a whole, reports: Researchers suggested that each seasonal influenza vaccination recruits few new T cells.

TCRdb reanalysed the RT-PCR reads using MiXCR and keeps one entry per CDR3 protein. The sample contains 250,000 to 350,000 distinct CDR3 sequences, 20% to 25% of which appear only once. The TCR sequence derives from a man aged 50-75 years who received an inactivated influenza vaccine. The chain carries TRBV7-2 and TRBJ2-4, with 11 bases identical to TRBD2. Here the sequenced sample was PBMCs from blood, taken about 20 months after vaccination. CDR3 nucleotides: TGTGCCAGCAGCTTAGTTAGCGGGAGGGCGGGGAACATTCAGTACTTC. Its protein product is CASSLVSGRAGNIQYF.